The clone carrying this T cell receptor (beta chain) was counted only a few times. The data belong to a study of blood T cell repertoires in COVID-19. The CDR3 covers 14 residues. Germline CDR1 and CDR2: MDHEN and SYDVKM. Trimming removed 2 bases from V and 1 base from J, with 8 bases in between. Only in-frame clones appear in the TCRdb table, and some are missing; sequencing was by immunoSEQ multiplex PCR. The repertoire consists of roughly 250,000 clones, with around 82% occurring once and the leading ten covering more than 4.5%. The V call is TRBV28, the J call TRBJ1-1, with D unresolved. The sequenced sample was peripheral blood. The clonotype comes from a woman over 75 with active or convalescent COVID-19. CDR3 DNA sequence: TGTGCCAGCAGTTTACACGCAGGGAACACTGAAGCTTTCTTT. Its protein is CASSLHAGNTEAFF.